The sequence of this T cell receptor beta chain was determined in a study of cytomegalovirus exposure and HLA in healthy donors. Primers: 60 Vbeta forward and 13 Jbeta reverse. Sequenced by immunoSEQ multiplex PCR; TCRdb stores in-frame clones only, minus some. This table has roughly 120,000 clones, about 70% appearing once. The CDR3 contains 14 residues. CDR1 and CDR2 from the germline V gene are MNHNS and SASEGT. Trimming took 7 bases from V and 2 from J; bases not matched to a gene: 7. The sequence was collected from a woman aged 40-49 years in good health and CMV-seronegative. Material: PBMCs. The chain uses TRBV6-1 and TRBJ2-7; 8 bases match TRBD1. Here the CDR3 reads CASKKGQGTYEQYF. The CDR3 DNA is TGTGCCAGCAAAAAAGGACAGGGTACCTACGAGCAGTACTTC.